These 4 T cell receptor beta chains came from one sample sequenced in a study of PD-L1 blockade in urothelial cancer. The method was immunoSEQ multiplex PCR; TCRdb's version includes in-frame clones alone and lacks a portion of them. The table shows around 45,000 clones, with more than 70% occurring only once. Sequenced here: PBMCs, sampled around atezolizumab (anti-PD-L1) treatment. The receptor set was obtained from a woman aged 55 to 70 with urothelial cancer.

This clone occurred once. The rearrangement links TRBV7-8 to TRBJ1-2; 10 bases fit TRBD1. Germline V lookup: CDR1 SGHVS, CDR2 FQNEAQ. The CDR3 runs to 17 residues. J was trimmed by 3 bases and V by 5 bases; bases with no gene match: 12. CDR3 in amino acids: CASSPRDRGLPDYGYTF. The CDR3 bases are TGTGCCAGCAGCCCTCGGGACAGGGGCCTACCAGACTATGGCTACACCTTC.

V gene TRBV6-5 combines with J gene TRBJ1-1; 9 positions agree with TRBD1. Germline CDR1 MNHEY, CDR2 SVGAGI. V lost 2 bases, J lost 4 bases, and 8 bases stayed unmatched. The CDR3 consists of 16 residues. Here the CDR3 DNA reads TGTGCCAGCAGTTACAGGGGACAGGGCTCGAGCACTGAAGCTTTCTTT. Its translation: CASSYRGQGSSTEAFF.

The chain couples TRBV6-6 to TRBJ1-5, with 7 bases identical to TRBD1. Germline CDR1 is MNHNY and CDR2 is SVGAGI (reference sequence). This CDR3 spans 13 amino acids. Unmatched junction bases numbered 8, after V lost 8 bases and J lost 7 bases. CDR3 amino acids: CASGQGVGQPQHF. The CDR3 nucleotides read TGTGCCAGCGGGCAGGGGGTCGGGCAGCCCCAGCATTTT.

The chain is built from TRBV18 and TRBJ2-1, with D possibly TRBD2 on 5 matching bases. The CDR3 contains 15 residues. The V gene's germline CDR1 is KGHSH and CDR2 LQKENI. Trimming took 3 bases from V and 2 from J, leaving 11 bases between them. CDR3 bases: TGTGCCAGCTCACCGGAGGCCTGGCCCTACAATGAGCAGTTCTTC. Protein: CASSPEAWPYNEQFF.